Listed here are 9 T cell receptor beta chains from one sample, sequenced in a study of T cell responses to AZD1222 COVID-19 vaccine. Repertoires were generated with immunoSEQ multiplex PCR, while TCRdb's copy carries only in-frame clones and drops some. Here the sample spans approximately 180,000 clones, roughly 89% being singletons. The material sequenced was peripheral blood, taken on day 0 of AZD1222 vaccination. The source is an adult in good health.

The chain links TRBV29-1 to TRBJ2-4, with 7 bases that match TRBD2. Trimming cost V 6 bases and J 0 bases; bases outside gene matches: 8. Germline CDR1 and CDR2: SQVTM and ANQGSEA. This CDR3 region has 15 residues. The CDR3 protein is CSVVRAGEAKNIQYF. DNA for the CDR3: TGCAGCGTGGTCAGGGCGGGGGAAGCCAAAAACATTCAGTACTTC.

Only one count was recorded for this clone. A read error may produce the germline difference seen at one junction end. The chain couples TRBV12-3 or TRBV12-4 to TRBJ2-1, with TRBD2 matching 9 bases. This CDR3 has 12 amino acids. As DNA, the CDR3 is TGTGCCAGCAGTCTAGCGGGGAATGAGCAGTTCTTC. It specifies CASSLAGNEQFF.

This clone has a single count. Here the CDR3 reads CATSRDVAANRNEQFF. CDR3 nucleotide sequence: TGTGCCACCAGCAGAGATGTAGCGGCTAACCGCAATGAGCAGTTCTTC. V gene TRBV15 combines with J gene TRBJ2-1, with D possibly matching TRBD2 (6 bases). The CDR3 covers 16 residues. Trimming removed 0 bases from V and 6 bases from J, with 15 bases in between. From germline, CDR1 is LNHNV and CDR2 YYDKDF (reference sequence).

V gene TRBV25-1 combines with J gene TRBJ2-2; the match to TRBD1 covers 7 bases. The trim removed 4 bases at V and 1 base at J, leaving 3 bases unmatched. CDR3 length: 15 residues. Germline CDR1 and CDR2: MGHDK and SYGVNS. For the CDR3, the DNA is TGTGCCAGCAGTGCAGGGACAGTGAACACCGGGGAGCTGTTTTTT. Amino acids: CASSAGTVNTGELFF.

CDR3 amino acids: CASGQGLNQPQHF. In DNA form, the CDR3 reads TGTGCCAGCGGACAGGGGCTCAATCAGCCCCAGCATTTT. This chain connects TRBV7-2 to TRBJ1-5, with TRBD1 matching 9 bases. Per the germline V gene, CDR1 is SGHTA and CDR2 is FQGNSA. The CDR3 length is 13 residues. Trimming took 8 bases from V and 3 from J; bases not matched to a gene: 2.

The rearrangement links TRBV4-2 to TRBJ2-7; D is unresolved. The CDR3 loop spans 11 amino acids. The V end lost 1 base, the J end lost 6 bases, and 4 bases lay between the germline ends. Germline assignment: CDR1 LGHNA and CDR2 YNFKEQ. CDR3: CASSQGSEQYV. The CDR3 region has the DNA TGTGCCAGCAGCCAAGGGTCCGAGCAGTACGTC.

The DNA for the CDR3 is TGTGCCAGCAGAGGACAGGCGAACACTGAAGCTTTCTTT. Its protein product is CASRGQANTEAFF. This chain uses TRBV2 with TRBJ1-1; 7 bases map to TRBD1. V shed 6 bases, J shed 1 base, and the junction held 2 bases outside the gene matches. The germline gives CDR1 SNHLY, CDR2 FYNNEI. The CDR3 contains 13 residues. The entire variable domain, with the rest obtained from reference TRBV2 and TRBJ1-1, is as follows: EPEVTQTPSHQVTQMGQEVILRCVPISNHLYFYWYRQILGQKVEFLVSFYNNEISEKSEIFDDQFSVERPDGSNFTLKIRSTKLEDSAMYFCASRGQANTEAFFGQGTRLTVV.

The chain links TRBV7-9 to TRBJ1-2; D gene unclear. Between the trimmed V and J ends, which lost 4 bases and 2 bases, there was a span of 11 bases. Germline V CDR1 and CDR2: SEHNR, FQNEAQ (reference sequence). The CDR3 extends over 14 amino acids. In DNA form, the CDR3 reads TGTGCCAGCAGCTACGGGCGACCGAACTATGGCTACACCTTC. It yields the protein CASSYGRPNYGYTF.

The J gene is TRBJ2-7, the V gene TRBV10-3, with 10 bases lining up with TRBD1. Trimming took 3 bases from V and 6 from J; bases not matched to a gene: 5. The CDR3 is 14 amino acids. Germline V lookup: CDR1 ENHRY, CDR2 SYGVKD. CDR3 in DNA: TGTGCCATCAGTGACCCGGGACAGGGGTTCGAGCAGTACGTC. Translated: CAISDPGQGFEQYV.